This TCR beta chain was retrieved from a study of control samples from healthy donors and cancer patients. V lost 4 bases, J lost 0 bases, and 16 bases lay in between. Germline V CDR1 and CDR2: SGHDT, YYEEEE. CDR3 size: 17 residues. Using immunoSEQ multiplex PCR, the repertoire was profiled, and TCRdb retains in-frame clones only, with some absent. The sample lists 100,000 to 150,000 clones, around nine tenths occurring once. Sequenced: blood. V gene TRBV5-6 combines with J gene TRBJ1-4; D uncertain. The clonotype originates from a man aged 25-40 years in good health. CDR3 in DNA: TGTGCCAGCAGCCCCTCATTGACGGATCCAACTAATGAAAAACTGTTTTTT. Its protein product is CASSPSLTDPTNEKLFF.